Included here is one T cell receptor (beta chain) sequence, with context. The sample belongs to a study of T cell responses to AZD1222 COVID-19 vaccine. Assay: immunoSEQ multiplex PCR; the TCRdb copy retains only in-frame clones and omits some. The profile shows roughly 200,000 clones, about 89% of them singletons. The starting material was peripheral blood, obtained 28 days after the second AZD1222 dose. The clonotype comes from an adult who received the AZD1222 COVID-19 vaccine.

CDR3 sequence (DNA): TGCGCCAGCAAAGGGCTGGGACAGGGCCAAGAGACCCAGTACTTC. Translated, it gives CASKGLGQGQETQYF. The chain employs TRBV5-1 and TRBJ2-5, with TRBD1 matching over 9 bases. V lost 6 bases to trimming and J lost 1 base; unmatched junction nucleotides: 7. The CDR3 runs to 15 residues. Germline V gene data show CDR1 as SGHRS and CDR2 as YFSETQ.